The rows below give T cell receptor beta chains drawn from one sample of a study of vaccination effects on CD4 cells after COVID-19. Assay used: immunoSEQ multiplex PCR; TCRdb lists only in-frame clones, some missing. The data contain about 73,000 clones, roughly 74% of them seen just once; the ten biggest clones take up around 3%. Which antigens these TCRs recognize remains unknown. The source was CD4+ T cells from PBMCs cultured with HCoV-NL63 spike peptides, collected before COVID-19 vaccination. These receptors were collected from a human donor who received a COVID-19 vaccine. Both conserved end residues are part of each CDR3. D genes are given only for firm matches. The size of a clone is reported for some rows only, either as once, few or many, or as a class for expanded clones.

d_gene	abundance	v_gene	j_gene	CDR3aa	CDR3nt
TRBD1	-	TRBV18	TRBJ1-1	CASSLIQGADTEAFF	TGTGCCAGCTCACTCATCCAGGGGGCGGACACTGAAGCTTTCTTT
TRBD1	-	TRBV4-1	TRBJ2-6	CASSPGQGDGANVLTF	TGCGCCAGCAGTCCGGGACAGGGGGACGGGGCCAACGTCCTGACTTTC
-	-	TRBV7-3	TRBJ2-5	CASSLGPQETQYF	TGTGCCAGCAGCCTGGGACCACAAGAGACCCAGTACTTC
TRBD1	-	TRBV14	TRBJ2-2	CASSQERGRWTGELFF	TGTGCCAGCAGCCAAGAGAGGGGGCGCTGGACCGGGGAGCTGTTTTTT
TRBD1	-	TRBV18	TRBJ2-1	CASSPPVLTGNGEQFF	TGTGCCAGCTCACCACCCGTTCTGACAGGGAACGGTGAGCAGTTCTTC
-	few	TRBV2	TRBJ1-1	CASIAMVAAEAFF	TGTGCCAGCATTGCTATGGTCGCCGCTGAAGCTTTCTTT
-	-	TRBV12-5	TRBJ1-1	CASGFRGGNTEAFF	TGTGCTAGTGGTTTTCGAGGGGGGAACACTGAAGCTTTCTTT
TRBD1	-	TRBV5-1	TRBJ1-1	CASSLEAGGLTEAFF	TGCGCCAGCAGCTTGGAGGCAGGGGGCCTCACTGAAGCTTTCTTT
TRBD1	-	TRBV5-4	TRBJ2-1	CASSFGQGSYNEQFF	TGTGCCAGCAGCTTTGGACAGGGGTCCTACAATGAGCAGTTCTTC
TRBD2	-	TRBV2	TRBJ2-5	CASSGQRGGQETQYF	TGTGCCAGCAGTGGGCAACGGGGGGGCCAAGAGACCCAGTACTTC
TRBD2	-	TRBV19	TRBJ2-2	CASSIALAGGPGELFF	TGTGCCAGTAGTATAGCCCTAGCGGGGGGGCCCGGGGAGCTGTTTTTT
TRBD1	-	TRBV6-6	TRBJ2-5	CASRIYRGPQETQYF	TGTGCCAGCAGAATCTACAGGGGGCCCCAAGAGACCCAGTACTTC
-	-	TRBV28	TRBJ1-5	CASNKGGIRQPQHF	TGTGCCAGCAACAAAGGAGGGATCAGGCAGCCCCAGCATTTT
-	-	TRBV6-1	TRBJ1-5	CASSENGVLGVQPQHF	TGTGCCAGCAGTGAAAATGGGGTCCTCGGGGTTCAGCCCCAGCATTTT
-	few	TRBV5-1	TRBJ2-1	CASSLPDRLNEQFF	TGCGCCAGCAGCTTGCCTGACAGGTTGAATGAGCAGTTCTTC
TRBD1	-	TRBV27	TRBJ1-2	CASSFSTGRFNGYTF	TGTGCCAGCAGTTTCTCGACAGGGAGGTTTAATGGCTACACCTTC
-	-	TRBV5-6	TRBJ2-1	CASSLRRVQYSEQFF	TGTGCCAGCAGCTTGAGGAGGGTACAGTACAGTGAGCAGTTCTTC
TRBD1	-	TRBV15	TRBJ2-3	CATSRASGQHTDTQYF	TGTGCCACCAGCAGAGCCTCGGGACAGCACACAGATACGCAGTATTTT
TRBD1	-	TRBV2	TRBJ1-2	CASRGDRDYGYTF	TGTGCCAGCAGGGGGGACAGGGACTATGGCTACACCTTC
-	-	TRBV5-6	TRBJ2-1	CASSLGSSPYNEQFF	TGTGCCAGCAGCTTGGGATCCTCCCCCTACAATGAGCAGTTCTTC
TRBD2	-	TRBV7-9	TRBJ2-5	CASSLVGTSKTQYF	TGTGCCAGCAGCTTAGTCGGGACTAGCAAGACCCAGTACTTC
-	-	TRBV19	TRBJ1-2	CASSKPTLFYYGYTF	TGTGCCAGTAGTAAGCCGACGCTCTTCTACTATGGCTACACCTTC